What follows is one T cell receptor (beta chain) and its context. The antigen remains unidentified. Germline CDR1 reads SGHTA; CDR2 reads FQGNSA. Trimming stripped 1 base from V and 4 bases from J, with 17 bases between. The CDR3 length is 17 residues. Clones were sequenced by immunoSEQ multiplex PCR, and TCRdb holds only the in-frame ones, with some missing. The sample lists about 350,000 clones; about 88% were seen once. The treatment was: around 19 received Ad26.COV2.S at low or high dose, single or two shots; several received placebo; per-sample allocation not given. Samples analyzed were those drawn on day 63 after the first vaccine or placebo injection. In Boston, the donor was an adult between 18-55 years of age. The entry originates in a study of Ad26.COV2.S vaccination and SARS-CoV-2 variants. Overall study: Intramuscular Ad26.COV2.S doses were given once or twice, 56 days apart.

Study-wide results and caveats: From the TCR breadth and depth analyses, total T cell responses may have been underestimated. Individuals receiving vaccine had higher spike-specific TCR breadth than placebo recipients did.

The genes are TRBV7-2 and TRBJ1-5; D call uncertain. This sequence originates from a person aged 18-60 years who received the Ad26.COV2.S COVID-19 vaccine or a placebo. The material was peripheral blood, obtained in a trial of Ad26.COV2.S vaccine versus placebo. The CDR3 sequence: CASSLVAAPSPNQPQHF. CDR3 nucleotides: TGTGCCAGCAGCTTAGTGGCAGCACCCTCGCCGAATCAGCCCCAGCATTTT.